Reported below is one T cell receptor beta chain. As yet, its antigen is unknown. The data were obtained in a study of T cell responses to AZD1222 COVID-19 vaccine. Study findings and constraints: Possibly, clonal diversity was underestimated; donors were largely white British and included more females. Increased Spike-specific TCR breadth and depth were observed after two AZD1222 doses. Nearly half of spike-specific TCRs reportedly target unmutated variant regions.

The CDR3 is 15 amino acids. Looked up from germline, CDR1 is SGHNT and CDR2 is YYREEE (reference sequence). Losses at the gene ends were 0 bases for V and 14 bases for J; bases not matched to a gene: 9. Generated by immunoSEQ multiplex PCR, the TCRdb table keeps only in-frame clones and is missing some. In the table there are around 270,000 clones, about 94% of which are singletons. The sequence was collected from an adult who received the AZD1222 COVID-19 vaccine. The chain has TRBV5-4 and TRBJ2-5; 14 bases are a match to TRBD2. Specimen: peripheral blood, collected 28 days after the second AZD1222 dose. The CDR3 protein is CASSLEGWTSGGPYF. In nucleotides, the CDR3 is TGTGCCAGCAGCTTGGAAGGGTGGACTAGCGGGGGGCCATACTTC.